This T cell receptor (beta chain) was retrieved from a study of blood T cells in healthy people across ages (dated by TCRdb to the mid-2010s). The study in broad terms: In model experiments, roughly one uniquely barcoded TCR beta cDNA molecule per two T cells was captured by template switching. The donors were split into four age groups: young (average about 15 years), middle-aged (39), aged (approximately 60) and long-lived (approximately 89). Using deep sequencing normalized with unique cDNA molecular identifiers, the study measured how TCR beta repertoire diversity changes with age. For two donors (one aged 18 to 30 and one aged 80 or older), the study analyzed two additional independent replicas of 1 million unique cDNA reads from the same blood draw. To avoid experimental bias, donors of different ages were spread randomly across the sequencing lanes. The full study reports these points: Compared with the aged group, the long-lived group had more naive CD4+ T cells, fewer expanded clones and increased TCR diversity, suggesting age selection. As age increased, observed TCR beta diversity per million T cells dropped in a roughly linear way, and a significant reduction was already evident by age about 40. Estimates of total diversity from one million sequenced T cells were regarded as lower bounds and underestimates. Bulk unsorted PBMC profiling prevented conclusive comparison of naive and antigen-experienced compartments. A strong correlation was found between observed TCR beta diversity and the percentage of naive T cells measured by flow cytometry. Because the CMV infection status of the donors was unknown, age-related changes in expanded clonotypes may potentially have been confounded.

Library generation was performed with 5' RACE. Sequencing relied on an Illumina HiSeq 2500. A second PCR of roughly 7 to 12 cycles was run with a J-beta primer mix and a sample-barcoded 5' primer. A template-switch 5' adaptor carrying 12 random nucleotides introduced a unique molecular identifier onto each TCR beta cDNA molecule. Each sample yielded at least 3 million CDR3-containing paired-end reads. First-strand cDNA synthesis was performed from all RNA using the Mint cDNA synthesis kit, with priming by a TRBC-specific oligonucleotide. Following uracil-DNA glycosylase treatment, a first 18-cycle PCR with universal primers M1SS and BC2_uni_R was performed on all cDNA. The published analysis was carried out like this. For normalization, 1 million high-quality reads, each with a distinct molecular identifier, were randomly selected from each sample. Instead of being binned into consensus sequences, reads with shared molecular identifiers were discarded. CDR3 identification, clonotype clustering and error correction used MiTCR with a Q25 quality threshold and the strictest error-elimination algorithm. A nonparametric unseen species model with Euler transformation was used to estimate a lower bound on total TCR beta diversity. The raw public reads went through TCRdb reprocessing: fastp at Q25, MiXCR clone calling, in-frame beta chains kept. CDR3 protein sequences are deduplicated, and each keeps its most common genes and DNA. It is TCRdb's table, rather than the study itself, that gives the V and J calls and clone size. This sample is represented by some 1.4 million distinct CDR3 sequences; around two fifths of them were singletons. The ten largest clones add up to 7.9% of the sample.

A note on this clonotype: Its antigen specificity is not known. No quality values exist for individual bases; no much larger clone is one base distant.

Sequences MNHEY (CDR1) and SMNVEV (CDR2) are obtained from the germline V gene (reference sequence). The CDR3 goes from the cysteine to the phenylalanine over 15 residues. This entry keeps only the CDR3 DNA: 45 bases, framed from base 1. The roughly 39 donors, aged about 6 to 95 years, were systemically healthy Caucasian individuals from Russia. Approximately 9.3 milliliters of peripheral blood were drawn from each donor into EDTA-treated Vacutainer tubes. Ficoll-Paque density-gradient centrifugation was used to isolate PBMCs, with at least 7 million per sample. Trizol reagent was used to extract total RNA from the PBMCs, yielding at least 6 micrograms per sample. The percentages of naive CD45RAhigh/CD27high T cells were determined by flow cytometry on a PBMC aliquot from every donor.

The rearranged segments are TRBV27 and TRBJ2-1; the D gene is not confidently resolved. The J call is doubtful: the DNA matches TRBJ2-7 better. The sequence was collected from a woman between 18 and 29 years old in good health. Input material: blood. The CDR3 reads CASWNNPSSYNEQYF. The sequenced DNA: TGTGCCAGCTGGAATAATCCGAGCTCCTACAATGAGCAGTACTTC.